This TCR beta chain was captured by sequencing in a study of blood T cell repertoires in COVID-19. Looking at the study overall: Samples of COVID-19 (acute and convalescent) were obtained from the United States, Italy and Spain. In each case, the material was cDNA or gDNA derived from T cells, B-cell-depleted T cells, or PBMCs.

How the authors handled the data: Estimates of nucleated cell counts were drawn from the amplification of reference gene primers. This table comes from immunoSEQ multiplex PCR, and its TCRdb copy is limited to in-frame clones, with some not included. V and J calls and clone size are as listed in that table; D and trimming were resolved from the DNA. The sample gives about 15,000 clones, about four fifths of which show up once; around 13% is in the top ten. This CDR3 is 13 amino acids long. Trimming stripped 3 bases from V and 10 bases from J, with 10 bases between. Germline CDR1 and CDR2: MNHEY and SVGAGI.

This clonotype was sampled from a man in his 60s with acute or convalescent COVID-19. The rearrangement uses TRBV6-5 and TRBJ1-6; D is uncertain. The sample consisted of peripheral blood. The CDR3 spells CASSYHGQSPLHF. CDR3 in DNA: TGTGCCAGCAGTTATCATGGGCAATCACCCCTCCACTTT.